This T cell receptor beta chain was identified in a study of blood T cell dynamics during melanoma immunotherapy. Findings and limits, study-wide: At W3, later disease-control patients showed bifurcated PBMC repertoire changes, unlike progressors.

With respect to this clone: Its target is unknown.

CDR1 is SGHTA and CDR2 is FQGNSA in the germline V gene. Trimming took off 1 base at V and 6 bases at J, with 23 bases between the two ends. The CDR3 contains 18 residues. Indicated time point: pre-treatment baseline. Response was assessed by RECIST 1.1 at 12 weeks, except a couple of rapid progressors. The protocol was immunoSEQ multiplex PCR, while the TCRdb copy is restricted to in-frame clones and leaves out a portion. The sample lists 8,000 to 10,000 clones, about 87% occurring once. This material consisted of blood, taken from a patient treated with checkpoint blockade. The origin of this receptor is a human donor with melanoma. V and J are TRBV7-2 and TRBJ2-3; possible D gene TRBD2, 6 bases. CDR3 coding DNA: TGTGCCAGCAGCTTAGGGCCCCGGGCAGGGACTCGGTCGGATACGCAGTATTTT. Protein: CASSLGPRAGTRSDTQYF. The full variable domain, completed using reference TRBV7-2 and TRBJ2-3, is GAGVSQSPSNKVTEKGKDVELRCDPISGHTALYWYRQSLGQGLEFLIYFQGNSAPDKSGLPSDRFSAERTGGSVSTLTIQRTQQEDSAVYLCASSLGPRAGTRSDTQYFGPGTRLTVL.